This T cell receptor beta chain was identified in a study of blood T cell repertoires in COVID-19. About the study: PBMCs, B-cell-depleted T cells, or T cells provided the cDNA or gDNA that made up the material.

Recruitment covered about two dozen US areas and drew participants whose ages spanned about 18 to 100 years. Donors of Cohort 3 who recovered were those that had two negative PCRs, clearance, or symptom resolution. Original processing notes: Amplification with reference gene primers provided the estimates of nucleated cell counts. TCRdb keeps only in-frame clones here, not all; method: immunoSEQ multiplex PCR. The V and J calls and the clone size are those of that table, but D and trimming were determined from the DNA. This repertoire shows 250,000 to 350,000 clones, roughly nine tenths found once; its top ten account for 2% to 2.5%. Germline CDR1 and CDR2: WNHNN and SYGVQD (reference sequence). V gave up 2 bases and J gave up 2 bases; unmatched junction bases: 8. The CDR3 totals 17 residues.

The sequenced material came from PBMCs or T cells enriched from blood (not recorded which). The chain is built from TRBV10-1 and TRBJ2-5, with 10 bases aligning to TRBD2. The TCR sequence derives from a woman between 18 and 29 years old who had recovered from COVID-19. The CDR3 DNA reads TGCGCCAGCAGTGAGGGCAAGACTAGCGGGTTTCAAGAGACCCAGTACTTC. Translation: CASSEGKTSGFQETQYF.